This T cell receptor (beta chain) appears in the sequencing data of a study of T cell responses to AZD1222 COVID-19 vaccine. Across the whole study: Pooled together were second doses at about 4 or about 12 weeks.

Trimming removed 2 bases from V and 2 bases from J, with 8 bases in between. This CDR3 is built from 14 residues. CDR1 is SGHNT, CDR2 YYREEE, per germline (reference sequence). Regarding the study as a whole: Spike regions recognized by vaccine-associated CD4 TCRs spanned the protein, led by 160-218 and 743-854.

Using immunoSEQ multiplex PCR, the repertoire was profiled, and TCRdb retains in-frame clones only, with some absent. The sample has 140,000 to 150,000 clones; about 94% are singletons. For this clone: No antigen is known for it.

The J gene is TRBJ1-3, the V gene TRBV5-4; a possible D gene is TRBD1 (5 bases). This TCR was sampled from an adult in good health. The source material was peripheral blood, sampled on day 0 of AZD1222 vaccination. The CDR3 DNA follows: TGTGCCAGCAGCTTAGGAGGGGCTGGAAACACCATATATTTT. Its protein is CASSLGGAGNTIYF.